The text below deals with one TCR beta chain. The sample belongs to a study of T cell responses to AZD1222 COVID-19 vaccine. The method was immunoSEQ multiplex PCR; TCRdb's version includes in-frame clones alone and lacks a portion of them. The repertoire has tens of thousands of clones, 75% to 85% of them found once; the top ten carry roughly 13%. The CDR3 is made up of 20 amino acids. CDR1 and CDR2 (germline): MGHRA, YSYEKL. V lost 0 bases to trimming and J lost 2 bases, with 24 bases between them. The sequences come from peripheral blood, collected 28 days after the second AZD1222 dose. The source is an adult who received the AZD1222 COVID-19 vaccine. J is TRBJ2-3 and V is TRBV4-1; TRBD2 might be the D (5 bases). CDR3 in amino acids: CASSQEVGRTGIRSTDTQYF. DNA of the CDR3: TGCGCCAGCAGCCAAGAAGTAGGTAGGACGGGGATCAGGTCCACAGATACGCAGTATTTT.